This TCR beta chain was identified in a study of shared clonotypes between healthy human individuals. Naive CD8 isolation took CD45RO-negative cells positively selected for CCR7 and excluded terminally differentiated effector memory CD45RA+ cells. V lost 2 bases and J 2 bases, leaving 10 bases between the germline ends. Germline lookup yields CDR1 MNHEY and CDR2 SMNVEV (reference sequence). The CDR3 extends over 14 amino acids. Study results and limitations: When naive CD4 clonotypes were compared across four donors, 5% to 5.5% were shared.

It was at deep level that the assay was run. Clones were sequenced by immunoSEQ multiplex PCR, and TCRdb holds only the in-frame ones, with some missing. Here the sample spans roughly 1,800,000 clones, 85% to 95% being singletons. The table lists this clone with a few counts. The antigen is not known. The same CDR3 can be traced to other DNA sequences in this sample. The chain recombines TRBV27 with TRBJ2-7; either TRBD1 or TRBD2 may fit D (5 bases each). Material for sequencing was naive CD8+ T cells sorted from blood. This TCR was recovered from a man younger than 35 in good health. CDR3 sequence reads: CASSLGQGPYEQYF. CDR3 coding DNA: TGTGCCAGCAGTTTAGGGCAGGGACCCTACGAGCAGTACTTC.